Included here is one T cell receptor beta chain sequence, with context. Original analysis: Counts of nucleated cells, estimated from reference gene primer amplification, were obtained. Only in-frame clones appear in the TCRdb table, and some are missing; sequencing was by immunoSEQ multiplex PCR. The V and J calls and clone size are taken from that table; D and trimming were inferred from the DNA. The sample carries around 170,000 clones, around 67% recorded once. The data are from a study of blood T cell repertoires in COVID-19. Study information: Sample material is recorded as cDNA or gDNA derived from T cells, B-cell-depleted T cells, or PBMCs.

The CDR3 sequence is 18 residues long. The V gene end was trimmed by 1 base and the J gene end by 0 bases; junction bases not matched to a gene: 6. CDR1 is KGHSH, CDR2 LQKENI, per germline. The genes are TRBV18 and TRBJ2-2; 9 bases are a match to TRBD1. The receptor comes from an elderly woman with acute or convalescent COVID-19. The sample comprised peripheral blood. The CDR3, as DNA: TGTGCCAGCTCACCACAACGACAGGGGGGGACGAACACCGGGGAGCTGTTTTTT. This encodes CASSPQRQGGTNTGELFF.